The present T cell receptor beta chain was sequenced within a study of OX40 agonist ivuxolimab in advanced cancers. The timepoints at which blood was sampled were baseline, cycle 4 day 1, and cycle 7 day 1. Concerning this clone itself: Its cognate antigen is unknown.

The length of the CDR3 is 21 residues. In germline, CDR1 is WNHNN, CDR2 SYGVQD (reference sequence). With 0 bases clipped from V and 6 bases from J, the junction kept 13 bases outside the gene matches. TCRdb's copy holds only in-frame clones and misses some; the assay was immunoSEQ multiplex PCR. This table holds 80,000 or so clones, 85% to 90% found once. Study results and caveats: With doses of 0.1 to 3.0 mg/kg, CD4+ and CD8+ blood T cells had undergone clonal expansion by week 6.

The specimen comprised CD4+ or CD8+ T cells sorted from blood, sampled in a trial of the OX40 agonist ivuxolimab. The chain combines TRBV10-1 with TRBJ2-2; 16 positions match TRBD2. The receptor was derived from an adult with an advanced solid tumor such as melanoma, head and neck, liver or kidney cancer. The CDR3 is CASSESHRGLAGGRFAGELFF. The CDR3 region has the DNA TGCGCCAGCAGTGAGTCCCACCGGGGACTAGCGGGGGGGAGGTTTGCCGGGGAGCTGTTTTTT.